This T cell receptor (beta chain) derives from a study of blood T cell repertoires in COVID-19. Study at large: COVID-19 samples, acute and convalescent, were from the United States, Italy and Spain. The analysed material was cDNA or gDNA that came from T cells, B-cell-depleted T cells, or PBMCs.

Authors' methods: Nucleated cell number was recorded as an estimate derived from reference gene primer amplification. This table comes from immunoSEQ multiplex PCR, and its TCRdb copy is limited to in-frame clones, with some not included. The V and J calls and clone size are taken from that table; D and trimming were inferred from the DNA. Among 75,000 to 80,000 clones listed, 88% were seen once. The CDR3 covers 13 residues. Germline CDR1 reads SGDLS; CDR2 reads YYNGEE. V lost 1 base and J 9 bases, leaving 11 bases between the germline ends. The rearrangement joins TRBV9 to TRBJ2-1; D is possibly TRBD1 (5 bases). Sequencing was performed on peripheral blood. This TCR was sampled from a human donor in a cohort sampled during active COVID-19. The CDR3 region is CASSVTGTSEQFF. Here the CDR3 DNA reads TGTGCCAGCAGCGTAACAGGTACGAGTGAGCAGTTCTTC.